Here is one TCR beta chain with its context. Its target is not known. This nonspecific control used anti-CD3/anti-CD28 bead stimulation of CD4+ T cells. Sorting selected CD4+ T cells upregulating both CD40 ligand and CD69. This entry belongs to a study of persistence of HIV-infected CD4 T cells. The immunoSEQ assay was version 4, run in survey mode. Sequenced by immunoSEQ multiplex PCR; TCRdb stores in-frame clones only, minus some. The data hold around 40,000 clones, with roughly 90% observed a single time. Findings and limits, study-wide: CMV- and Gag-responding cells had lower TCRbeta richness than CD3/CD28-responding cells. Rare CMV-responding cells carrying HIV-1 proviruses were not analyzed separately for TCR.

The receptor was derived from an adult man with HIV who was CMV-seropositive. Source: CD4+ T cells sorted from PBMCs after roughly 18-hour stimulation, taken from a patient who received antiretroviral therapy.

The CDR3 loop is CASSLGDPYGYTF. CDR3 bases: TGTGCCAGCAGCCTAGGGGACCCTTATGGCTACACCTTC. The V and J genes are TRBV12-3 or TRBV12-4 and TRBJ1-2, with D possibly being TRBD1 (5 bases). The V end was cut by 6 bases, the J end by 5 bases, with 13 bases between. The CDR3 consists of 13 residues.